These 32 T cell receptor beta chains originate from one sample sequenced in a study of cytomegalovirus exposure and HLA in healthy donors. Researchers ran the PCR with 60 Vbeta and 13 Jbeta primers. Method: immunoSEQ multiplex PCR; TCRdb's copy keeps in-frame clones and lacks some. The sample lists about 150,000 clones, around 80% occurring once. The material sequenced was PBMCs. These receptors all stem from a woman between 40 and 55 years old in good health and CMV-seronegative.

The V gene is TRBV5-1, the J gene TRBJ2-3; TRBD2 might be the D (5 bases). With 0 bases removed from V and 8 bases from J, the gap between germline ends came to 13 bases. The CDR3 consists of 14 residues. Germline V gene sequence: CDR1 SGHRS, CDR2 YFSETQ. In DNA form, the CDR3 reads TGCGCCAGCAGCTTGGTGGCGGGCCGAGGTACGCAGTATTTT. Amino acids: CASSLVAGRGTQYF.

The rearrangement links TRBV6-1 to TRBJ2-7; 12 positions match TRBD1. CDR1 and CDR2 (germline): MNHNS, SASEGT. V shed 5 bases, J shed 5 bases, and the junction held 1 base outside the gene matches. The CDR3 sequence is 13 residues long. CDR3 sequence reads: CASSRDRGHEQYF. The CDR3 DNA reads TGTGCCAGCAGTCGGGACAGGGGGCACGAGCAGTACTTC.

This chain links TRBV6-5 with TRBJ1-5; D gene unclear. The CDR3 spans 15 residues. The V end was cut by 5 bases, the J end by 0 bases, with 11 bases between. Per the germline V gene, CDR1 is MNHEY and CDR2 is SVGAGI. CDR3 coding DNA: TGTGCCAGCAGTCCGACATGGTCTAGCAATCAGCCCCAGCATTTT. Translation gives CASSPTWSSNQPQHF.

J is TRBJ1-2 and V is TRBV13; D is uncertain. Germline V gene data show CDR1 as PRHDT and CDR2 as FYEKMQ (reference sequence). This CDR3 comprises 13 residues. With 0 bases removed from V and 3 bases from J, the gap between germline ends came to 5 bases. CDR3 nucleotide sequence: TGTGCCAGCAGCTTAGGCCGGGACTATGGCTACACCTTC. Its protein is CASSLGRDYGYTF.

In this sample, this clone turned up once. The genes are TRBV2 and TRBJ1-6; 8 bases map to TRBD1. There are 18 residues in the CDR3. Germline loops: CDR1 SNHLY, CDR2 FYNNEI. The V segment lost 0 bases and the J segment 1 base; nucleotides outside the gene matches: 5. The DNA of the CDR3 is TGTGCCAGCAGTGAAGCCGGGACAGGCCTTTCCTATAATTCACCCCTCCACTTT. This encodes CASSEAGTGLSYNSPLHF.

V usage is TRBV7-9 and J usage is TRBJ2-3; D might be TRBD1 (7 bases). The CDR3 runs to 14 residues. V lost 3 bases to trimming and J lost 3 bases, with 10 bases between them. Per the germline V gene, CDR1 is SEHNR and CDR2 is FQNEAQ (reference sequence). In DNA, the CDR3 is TGTGCCAGCAGCTTTCAGGGGGGAACAGATACGCAGTATTTT. This sequence encodes CASSFQGGTDTQYF.

The genes are TRBV29-1 and TRBJ1-2, with D unclear. With 7 bases removed from V and 10 bases from J, the gap between germline ends came to 7 bases. Germline V gene sequence: CDR1 SQVTM, CDR2 ANQGSEA. The CDR3 is 8 amino acids. In DNA, the CDR3 is TGCAGCGGCGGATCCTACACCTTC. Its protein product is CSGGSYTF.

The chain is built from TRBV21-1 and TRBJ2-3; the table names TRBD2, a call not compared with the DNA. TRBV21-1 is classified as a pseudogene. The CDR3 has 16 residues. DNA of the CDR3: TGTGCCAGCATCGGCTCATCGGGGGGGCCCAGGGATACGCAGTATTTT. Protein sequence: CASIGSSGGPRDTQYF.

The chain is built from TRBV19 and TRBJ2-7; 9 bases map to TRBD1. The CDR3 has 13 residues. J lost 6 bases, V lost 7 bases, and 7 bases had no gene match. Germline V lookup: CDR1 LNHDA, CDR2 SQIVND (reference sequence). The CDR3 bases are TGTGCCAGTAAGGGGACAGGGCTTGGCGAGCAGTACTTC. It translates to CASKGTGLGEQYF.

The genes are TRBV6-6 and TRBJ1-2, with D perhaps matching TRBD1 (6 bases). V was cut by 5 bases and J by 8 bases, with 18 bases left in between. There are 14 residues in the CDR3. The germline gives CDR1 MNHNY, CDR2 SVGAGI (reference sequence). The CDR3 bases are TGTGCCAGCAGTGCCCCCGGACAGCTGTCAGGCTACACCTTC. Protein sequence: CASSAPGQLSGYTF.

The rearrangement joins TRBV18 to TRBJ1-6; 7 positions match TRBD1. The V and J ends lost 4 bases and 8 bases, in that order; junction bases with no gene match: 11. CDR1 KGHSH and CDR2 LQKENI come from the germline V gene. The CDR3 runs 16 residues. CDR3 loop: CASSQSTTGLDSPLHF. Here the CDR3 DNA reads TGTGCCAGCTCACAATCAACGACAGGGCTGGATTCACCCCTCCACTTT.

The rearrangement links TRBV5-6 to TRBJ1-2; 7 nucleotides align to TRBD1. This CDR3 has 14 amino acids. J lost 2 bases, V lost 4 bases, and 5 bases had no gene match. The germline V gene has CDR1 SGHDT and CDR2 YYEEEE. The CDR3 protein is CASSRGRPNYGYTF. DNA of the CDR3: TGTGCCAGCAGCAGGGGGCGCCCCAACTATGGCTACACCTTC.

The chain recombines TRBV27 with TRBJ2-3; 7 nucleotides line up with TRBD2. This CDR3 is 14 amino acids long. Per the germline V gene, CDR1 is MNHEY and CDR2 is SMNVEV (reference sequence). J gave up 0 bases and V 6 bases, and 3 bases lay outside the gene matches. Here the CDR3 DNA reads TGTGCCAGCAGGAGCGGGGCAAGCACAGATACGCAGTATTTT. Translating it yields CASRSGASTDTQYF.

The rearrangement uses TRBV7-9 and TRBJ2-5; 7 bases map to TRBD2. CDR1 is SEHNR and CDR2 is FQNEAQ in the germline V gene (reference sequence). Unmatched junction bases numbered 5, after V lost 2 bases and J lost 5 bases. There are 14 residues in the CDR3. CDR3 residues: CASSLTGGKETQYF. As DNA, the CDR3 is TGTGCCAGCAGCTTAACGGGGGGAAAGGAGACCCAGTACTTC.

V gene TRBV7-9 combines with J gene TRBJ1-3; a weak D match, TRBD1 (5 bases). V was cut by 4 bases and J by 0 bases, with 13 bases left in between. This CDR3 is 16 amino acids long. Germline assignment: CDR1 SEHNR and CDR2 FQNEAQ (reference sequence). The CDR3 DNA is TGTGCCAGCAGCTACCCGACCCAGGGCTCTGGAAACACCATATATTTT. It encodes CASSYPTQGSGNTIYF.

The chain employs TRBV27 and TRBJ2-2, with 11 bases that match TRBD2. CDR1 MNHEY and CDR2 SMNVEV come from the germline V gene (reference sequence). CDR3 length: 15 residues. The J segment lost 4 bases and the V segment lost 5 bases, leaving 3 bases of the junction unmatched. This chain's CDR3 is CASSLAGGGTGELFF. The CDR3, as DNA: TGTGCCAGCAGTCTAGCGGGAGGTGGCACCGGGGAGCTGTTTTTT.

V gene TRBV7-9 combines with J gene TRBJ2-5, with 11 bases that match TRBD2. CDR3 size: 15 residues. V dropped 5 bases and J dropped 5; count of bases not matched to a gene: 7. The germline V gene has CDR1 SEHNR and CDR2 FQNEAQ (reference sequence). The CDR3 region is CASSVLAGAGETQYF. DNA for the CDR3: TGTGCCAGCAGCGTACTAGCGGGAGCCGGGGAGACCCAGTACTTC.

The CDR3 is CASSLLAGWDEQYF. For the CDR3, the DNA is TGCGCCAGCAGCCTCCTAGCGGGGTGGGACGAGCAGTACTTC. This chain links TRBV4-1 with TRBJ2-7, with 9 bases that match TRBD2. The germline gives CDR1 MGHRA, CDR2 YSYEKL. The CDR3 totals 14 residues. Germline trimming cut 4 bases from V and 5 bases from J; bases unmatched to any gene: 6.

This rearrangement joins TRBV4-1 to TRBJ1-5, with D possibly being TRBD1 (6 bases). V was clipped by 5 bases and J by 4 bases, with 15 bases between them. The CDR3 has 15 residues. Germline values: CDR1 MGHRA, CDR2 YSYEKL. The CDR3 region has the DNA TGCGCCAGCAGCGGGACGTCTACAGGGAATCAGCCCCAGCATTTT. Amino acid sequence: CASSGTSTGNQPQHF.

The chain carries TRBV19 and TRBJ1-4; D unclear. Between the trimmed V and J ends, which lost 1 base and 8 bases, there was a span of 8 bases. Per the germline V gene, CDR1 is LNHDA and CDR2 is SQIVND (reference sequence). CDR3 size: 13 residues. The CDR3 here is CASSIGAPEKLFF. The CDR3 bases are TGTGCCAGTAGTATAGGAGCTCCAGAAAAACTGTTTTTT.

The chain is built from TRBV20-1 and TRBJ2-5; TRBD1 aligns across 8 bases. This CDR3 has 11 residues. The junction had 6 bases not matched to a gene; V was cut back by 5 bases and J by 10 bases. CDR1 and CDR2 (germline): DFQATT, SNEGSKA (reference sequence). The CDR3 region is CSAADRGYQYF. The CDR3 coding sequence is TGCAGTGCTGCCGACAGGGGATACCAGTACTTC.

The V gene is TRBV28, the J gene TRBJ1-1; 7 nucleotides line up with TRBD1. Germline V gives CDR1 MDHEN, CDR2 SYDVKM. The CDR3 contains 15 residues. The V segment lost 4 bases and the J segment 1 base; nucleotides outside the gene matches: 6. The CDR3 DNA follows: TGTGCCAGCAGTTCTACAGGGGCAAAGAACACTGAAGCTTTCTTT. Translated: CASSSTGAKNTEAFF.

This clone showed up just a few times. The V and J genes are TRBV2 and TRBJ2-2; 7 nucleotides agree with TRBD2. V lost 7 bases to trimming and J lost 3 bases; unmatched junction nucleotides: 11. Germline assignment: CDR1 SNHLY and CDR2 FYNNEI. This CDR3 is built from 16 residues. For the CDR3, the DNA is TGTGCCAGCACTCGCGACTCGGCGGGGGACACCGGGGAGCTGTTTTTT. This translates into CASTRDSAGDTGELFF.

The chain recombines TRBV5-1 with TRBJ1-1; D is possibly TRBD1 (6 bases). The length of the CDR3 is 15 residues. Germline assignment: CDR1 SGHRS and CDR2 YFSETQ. Deletions cut 5 bases from V and 2 bases from J, with 16 bases between. CDR3 sequence reads: CASRFRTDTNTEAFF. CDR3 in DNA: TGCGCCAGCAGGTTTAGGACAGATACAAACACTGAAGCTTTCTTT.

For the CDR3, the DNA is TGCGCCAGCAGCGGAGGACTAGCGGGGGGCTCCTACAATGAGCAGTTCTTC. Protein product: CASSGGLAGGSYNEQFF. The V call is TRBV5-1, the J call TRBJ2-1; 14 bases map to TRBD2. The V gene end was trimmed by 4 bases and the J gene end by 0 bases; junction bases not matched to a gene: 3. The CDR3 runs to 17 residues. Germline lookup yields CDR1 SGHRS and CDR2 YFSETQ.

The chain is built from TRBV6-5 and TRBJ2-7; 8 nucleotides agree with TRBD2. The CDR3 extends over 16 amino acids. Germline lookup yields CDR1 MNHEY and CDR2 SVGAGI. V shed 0 bases and J 6 bases; nucleotides not matched to a gene: 10. In nucleotides, the CDR3 is TGTGCCAGCAGTTACTCGGCCGGCGCGGGAGGTTTCGAGCAGTACTTC. Amino acids: CASSYSAGAGGFEQYF.

This clone has more than one count but fewer than ten. The CDR3 DNA follows: TGTGCCAGCAGCCCGGGAAGAAGGGAGCAGTACTTC. It is translated as CASSPGRREQYF. This chain uses TRBV7-2 with TRBJ2-7; a possible D gene is TRBD2 (5 bases). Germline V lookup: CDR1 SGHTA, CDR2 FQGNSA. This CDR3 comprises 12 residues. V gave up 5 bases and J gave up 7 bases, with 12 bases separating them.

The V call is TRBV6-1, the J call TRBJ1-5, with a weak D call TRBD1 (6 bases). The CDR3 runs 14 residues. Per the germline V gene, CDR1 is MNHNS and CDR2 is SASEGT. V lost 8 bases and J 1 base, leaving 12 bases between the germline ends. The CDR3 is CASAQGLSNQPQHF. The CDR3 bases are TGTGCCAGCGCTCAGGGGCTAAGCAATCAGCCCCAGCATTTT.

This sequence joins TRBV18 and TRBJ1-2; TRBD1 aligns across 8 bases. The CDR3 contains 15 residues. The trim removed 4 bases at V and 6 bases at J, leaving 10 bases unmatched. CDR1 is KGHSH, CDR2 LQKENI, per germline. CDR3 bases: TGTGCCAGCTCACTACTACAACAGGGGGAAGATGGCTACACCTTC. Translation: CASSLLQQGEDGYTF.

V and J are TRBV10-3 and TRBJ1-1; 7 bases match TRBD1. V shed 0 bases and J 6 bases; nucleotides not matched to a gene: 10. The CDR3 spans 16 residues. The germline gives CDR1 ENHRY, CDR2 SYGVKD. CDR3 coding DNA: TGTGCCATCAGTGAGTCCCTCCCTGACAGGGCCCCTGAAGCTTTCTTT. Translating gives CAISESLPDRAPEAFF.

V is TRBV11-1 and J is TRBJ1-1, with D hard to call. The CDR3 runs 15 residues. CDR1 and CDR2 from the germline V gene are SGHAT and FQDESV (reference sequence). The germline V and J ends were trimmed by 1 base and 0 bases, with 9 bases remaining between them. The CDR3 protein is CASSLGTGMNTEAFF. In DNA form, the CDR3 reads TGTGCCAGCAGCTTAGGCACGGGAATGAACACTGAAGCTTTCTTT.

V is TRBV25-1 and J is TRBJ2-7, with 8 bases lining up with TRBD1. Germline V gene sequence: CDR1 MGHDK, CDR2 SYGVNS. The V gene end was trimmed by 5 bases and the J gene end by 4 bases; junction bases not matched to a gene: 10. The CDR3 runs 15 residues. CDR3 sequence reads: CASSPPGGWKYEQYF. CDR3 nucleotide sequence: TGTGCCAGCAGTCCACCAGGGGGCTGGAAGTACGAGCAGTACTTC.